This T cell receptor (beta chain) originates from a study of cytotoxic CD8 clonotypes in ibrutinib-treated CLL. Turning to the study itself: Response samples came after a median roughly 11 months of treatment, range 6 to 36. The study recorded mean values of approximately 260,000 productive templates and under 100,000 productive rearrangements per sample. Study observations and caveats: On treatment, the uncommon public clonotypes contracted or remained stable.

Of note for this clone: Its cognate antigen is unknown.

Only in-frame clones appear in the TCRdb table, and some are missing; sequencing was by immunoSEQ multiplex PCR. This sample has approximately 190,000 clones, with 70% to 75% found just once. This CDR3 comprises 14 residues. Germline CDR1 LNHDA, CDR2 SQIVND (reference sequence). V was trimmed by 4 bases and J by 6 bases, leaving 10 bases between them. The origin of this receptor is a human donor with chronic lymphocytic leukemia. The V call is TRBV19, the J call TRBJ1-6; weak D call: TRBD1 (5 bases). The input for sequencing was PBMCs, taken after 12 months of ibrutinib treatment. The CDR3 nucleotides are TGTGCCAGTAGTAAGGCGGACACTAATTCACCCCTCCACTTT. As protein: CASSKADTNSPLHF.